The 3 T cell receptor beta chains reported below all come from one sample, sequenced in a study of blood T cell repertoires in COVID-19. Profiled with immunoSEQ multiplex PCR; TCRdb holds only in-frame clones, not every one. The repertoire includes around 70,000 clones, 90% of them detected once, and over 8% sits in the top ten. Sequencing used peripheral blood. These receptors all come from a human donor in a cohort sampled during active COVID-19.

This clone was seen a single time. The V and J genes are TRBV2 and TRBJ1-1; 7 nucleotides line up with TRBD1. With 8 bases clipped from V and 1 base from J, the junction kept 7 bases outside the gene matches. The CDR3 runs 14 residues. Per the germline V gene, CDR1 is SNHLY and CDR2 is FYNNEI. CDR3 sequence (DNA): TGTGCCAGCGGTCCCAGGACAGGGAACACTGAAGCTTTCTTT. This translates into CASGPRTGNTEAFF.

The rearrangement links TRBV11-2 to TRBJ2-5, with 7 bases lining up with TRBD2. The CDR3 has 14 residues. Germline values: CDR1 SGHAT, CDR2 FQNNGV. Losses at the gene ends were 4 bases for V and 5 bases for J; bases not matched to a gene: 7. CDR3 region: CASSSNAGVETQYF. In nucleotides, the CDR3 is TGTGCCAGCAGCTCTAACGCGGGAGTTGAGACCCAGTACTTC.

This clone was observed a handful of times. The rearrangement joins TRBV28 to TRBJ2-1, with D tentatively TRBD2 (5 bases). Per germline, CDR1 MDHEN and CDR2 SYDVKM. V was trimmed by 5 bases and J by 3 bases, leaving 11 bases between them. The CDR3 is made up of 14 amino acids. The CDR3 DNA sequence: TGTGCCAGCAGTCCTCCCGGGGACTACAATGAGCAGTTCTTC. Its translation: CASSPPGDYNEQFF.